This TCR beta chain originates from a study of Ad26.COV2.S vaccination and SARS-CoV-2 variants. Across the whole study: Ad26.COV2.S shots went into the muscle once or twice, 56 days apart. Findings and caveats of the study: It is possible that the TCR breadth and depth analyses underestimated the total T cell responses. Among vaccine recipients, spike-specific TCR breadth exceeded that of placebo recipients.

With 1 base removed from V and 3 bases from J, the gap between germline ends came to 11 bases. The CDR3 runs to 15 residues. Germline CDR1 SGHKS, CDR2 YYEKEE (reference sequence). This clone has just a few counts. Its antigen is not identified. Produced via immunoSEQ multiplex PCR; TCRdb's table is partial and in-frame only. The sample shows 350,000 to 450,000 clones, roughly 85% of them seen only once. Treatment of the sample: about 20 received Ad26.COV2.S at low or high dose, single or two shots; about five received placebo; per-sample allocation not given. Repertoires come from day 63 after the first vaccine or placebo injection.

The rearrangement links TRBV5-5 to TRBJ1-3; D possibly corresponds to TRBD1 (5 bases). The receptor was isolated from a person between 18 and 65 years old who received the Ad26.COV2.S COVID-19 vaccine or a placebo. The starting material was peripheral blood, obtained in a trial of Ad26.COV2.S vaccine versus placebo. In DNA form, the CDR3 reads TGTGCCAGCAGCTTGTCAGGGACGAATGGAAACACCATATATTTT. Protein sequence: CASSLSGTNGNTIYF.